One sample yielded the 29 T cell receptor beta chains listed below, sequenced in a study of T-cell reconstitution after alpha-beta-depleted transplantation in children. Preparation of the TCRbeta library was carried out with unique molecular identifiers. TCRdb ran MiXCR on the PCR reads and lists one entry per CDR3 protein. The sample has 450,000 to 550,000 distinct CDR3 sequences; approximately 10% are singletons. The sample consisted of PBMCs, mostly from graft donor cells, taken 180 days after TCRalphabeta/CD19-depleted stem cell transplant. The receptors shown here come from a female patient aged 2-9 years who had a stem cell transplant for aplastic anemia, so the T cells may come from the graft donor.

There are a few counts of this clonotype. The limits of the CDR3 on the DNA are not certain, so only TCRdb's listed CDR3 is given. The chain is built from TRBV27 and TRBJ2-7; TRBD1 was called by the table and not checked on the DNA. 22 amino acids form the CDR3, both terminal residues included. From germline, CDR1 is MNHEY and CDR2 SMNVEV (reference sequence). The CDR3 region is CASIFSGPGQGPAGVSSYEQYF.

This clonotype was counted only a few times. This chain uses TRBV18 with TRBJ2-4; D unresolved. Germline V gene data show CDR1 as KGHSH and CDR2 as LQKENI. The CDR3 runs to 12 residues. V was clipped by 2 bases and J by 9 bases, with 8 bases between them. The CDR3 nucleotides read TGTGCCAGCTCACCAACCACCGGCATTCAGTACTTC. Encoded protein: CASSPTTGIQYF.

This chain uses TRBV20-1 with TRBJ2-5; TRBD2 agrees at 7 bases. Trimming at V came to 0 bases and at J to 0 bases, leaving 10 bases not matched to a gene. CDR3 length: 17 residues. Looked up from germline, CDR1 is DFQATT and CDR2 is SNEGSKA (reference sequence). CDR3 amino acids: CSAREFPRGSHQETQYF. DNA for the CDR3: TGCAGTGCTAGAGAATTCCCTCGCGGGAGTCACCAAGAGACCCAGTACTTC.

The chain uses TRBV4-1 and TRBJ2-1, with no clear D. This CDR3 has 17 amino acids. The germline V gene has CDR1 MGHRA and CDR2 YSYEKL. Trimming took 0 bases from V and 0 from J, leaving 12 bases between them. CDR3 sequence (DNA): TGCGCCAGCAGCCAAGAAACGGGCGGCGGCTCCTACAATGAGCAGTTCTTC. Translating it yields CASSQETGGGSYNEQFF.

This clonotype was detected only a few times. The chain carries TRBV9 and TRBJ2-1, with 12 bases identical to TRBD2. Germline assignment: CDR1 SGDLS and CDR2 YYNGEE. This CDR3 spans 19 amino acids. With V trimmed by 0 bases and J by 7 bases, 14 bases remained unmatched. As DNA, the CDR3 is TGTGCCAGCAGCGTAGCTTCATTTTCTAGCGGGAGGGCCAGGAATGAGCAGTTCTTC. Translating gives CASSVASFSSGRARNEQFF.

The chain is built from TRBV7-2 and TRBJ2-1, with 12 bases that match TRBD2. The CDR3 totals 17 residues. V lost 1 base, J lost 4 bases, and 5 bases stayed unmatched. Per germline, CDR1 SGHTA and CDR2 FQGNSA. CDR3 in amino acids: CASSLVTSGSGYNEQFF. DNA of the CDR3: TGTGCCAGCAGCTTAGTGACTAGCGGGAGTGGTTACAATGAGCAGTTCTTC.

The chain joins TRBV7-2 to TRBJ1-2; TRBD1 agrees at 8 bases. Trimming removed 4 bases from V and 0 bases from J; junction bases left unmatched: 7. CDR3 length: 16 amino acids. Germline CDR1 SGHTA, CDR2 FQGNSA. CDR3 bases: TGTGCCAGCAGCTCGGGACAGGCCCCAGCTAACTATGGCTACACCTTC. Translating gives CASSSGQAPANYGYTF.

This clonotype was counted a few times. The chain joins TRBV20-1 to TRBJ2-3, with TRBD2 matching 11 bases. The CDR3 has 14 residues. V trimming: 6 bases; J trimming: 4 bases; junction bases outside the gene matches: 6. CDR1 DFQATT and CDR2 SNEGSKA come from the germline V gene (reference sequence). The chain's CDR3 is CSAPIAGGPDTQYF. In nucleotides, the CDR3 is TGCAGTGCCCCAATAGCGGGAGGGCCAGATACGCAGTATTTT.

The chain combines TRBV28 with TRBJ2-3, with D possibly being TRBD2 (6 bases). The CDR3 is made up of 15 amino acids. V was clipped by 3 bases and J by 2 bases, with 12 bases between them. Germline CDR1 reads MDHEN; CDR2 reads SYDVKM. CDR3 residues: CASSFVIAVTDTQYF. DNA of the CDR3: TGTGCCAGCAGTTTTGTGATAGCGGTCACAGATACGCAGTATTTT.

This chain connects TRBV20-1 to TRBJ2-5, with D perhaps matching TRBD1 (5 bases). V lost 5 bases, J lost 2 bases, and 12 bases lay in between. Germline-derived CDR1 and CDR2 are DFQATT and SNEGSKA (reference sequence). This CDR3 contains 13 residues. DNA of the CDR3: TGCAGTGCTGGGCAGGGCGCACAAGAGACCCAGTACTTC. Protein product: CSAGQGAQETQYF.

The chain recombines TRBV28 with TRBJ1-1; D might be TRBD1 (5 bases). CDR3 length: 14 amino acids. Trimming removed 6 bases from V and 1 base from J, with 12 bases in between. In germline, CDR1 is MDHEN, CDR2 SYDVKM. Here the CDR3 DNA reads TGTGCCAGCAGCCCTTCCAGGGAGAACACTGAAGCTTTCTTT. Translation: CASSPSRENTEAFF.

V is TRBV18 and J is TRBJ2-6; 8 bases map to TRBD2. The trim removed 3 bases at V and 1 base at J, leaving 8 bases unmatched. Per the germline V gene, CDR1 is KGHSH and CDR2 is LQKENI. The CDR3 consists of 18 residues. CDR3: CASSPSDGRGSGANVLTF. In DNA, the CDR3 is TGTGCCAGCTCACCTTCCGACGGGAGGGGATCTGGGGCCAACGTCCTGACTTTC.

This clonotype appeared many times. The chain employs TRBV25-1 and TRBJ2-1; TRBD2 matches 10 bases. This CDR3 contains 15 residues. The V gene's germline CDR1 is MGHDK and CDR2 SYGVNS. V shed 4 bases and J 8 bases; nucleotides not matched to a gene: 8. CDR3 sequence reads: CASSGRAGGPDEQFF. CDR3 DNA: TGTGCCAGCAGTGGACGAGCGGGAGGGCCCGATGAGCAGTTCTTC.

This clonotype was counted a few times. The rearrangement joins TRBV6-5 to TRBJ2-1; 13 bases match TRBD2. The CDR3 runs to 17 residues. Trimming took 1 base from V and 8 from J; bases not matched to a gene: 8. Germline CDR1 and CDR2: MNHEY and SVGAGI. The CDR3 loop reads CASSYWGLAGSNDEQFF. The CDR3 DNA reads as TGTGCCAGCAGTTACTGGGGACTAGCGGGATCGAACGATGAGCAGTTCTTC.

V usage is TRBV27 and J usage is TRBJ2-7; TRBD2 aligns across 12 bases. The CDR3 is 15 residues long. Losses at the gene ends were 0 bases for V and 4 bases for J; bases not matched to a gene: 1. Per the germline V gene, CDR1 is MNHEY and CDR2 is SMNVEV (reference sequence). As DNA, the CDR3 is TGTGCCAGCAGTTTATCTCTAGCGGGAGGGTACGAGCAGTACTTC. Its protein product is CASSLSLAGGYEQYF.

The V gene is TRBV19, the J gene TRBJ2-1; D unresolved. The V end lost 2 bases, the J end lost 10 bases, and 6 bases lay between the germline ends. Germline V CDR1 and CDR2: LNHDA, SQIVND (reference sequence). The CDR3 length is 11 residues. CDR3 bases: TGTGCCAGTAGTATACACCTGGAGCAGTTCTTC. Translating gives CASSIHLEQFF. Looking up the rest from reference TRBV19 and TRBJ2-1 gives the full variable domain: DGGITQSPKYLFRKEGQNVTLSCEQNLNHDAMYWYRQDPGQGLRLIYYSQIVNDFQKGDIAEGYSVSREKKESFPLTVTSAQKNPTAFYLCASSIHLEQFFGPGTRLTVL.

This clonotype appeared a few times. The chain recombines TRBV27 with TRBJ2-2, with D unresolved. The V gene lost 10 bases and the J gene lost 7 bases, with 10 bases spanning the gap. Germline V gene sequence: CDR1 MNHEY, CDR2 SMNVEV (reference sequence). The CDR3 is 11 amino acids. The CDR3 nucleotides are TGTGCCAAGCCGCCAGGCGGGGAGCTGTTTTTT. Translating gives CAKPPGGELFF.

The rearrangement uses TRBV19 and TRBJ1-1; maybe TRBD1 (5 bases). Trimming left V 5 bases short and J 5 bases short, with 18 bases between. There are 15 residues in the CDR3. The germline CDR1 and CDR2 sequences are LNHDA and SQIVND (reference sequence). The CDR3 reads CASSDPGKGLTEAFF. CDR3 sequence (DNA): TGTGCCAGTAGTGATCCCGGAAAGGGGCTTACTGAAGCTTTCTTT.

A few counts support this clonotype. The chain recombines TRBV20-1 with TRBJ2-3, with TRBD2 matching over 7 bases. The CDR3 runs 20 residues. Germline V lookup: CDR1 DFQATT, CDR2 SNEGSKA (reference sequence). With V trimmed by 0 bases and J by 0 bases, 18 bases remained unmatched. The CDR3 nucleotides read TGCAGTGCTAGAGATGAGCCGGGAGGCCGGCCAAGACCAAGCACAGATACGCAGTATTTT. This gives the protein CSARDEPGGRPRPSTDTQYF.

This clonotype showed up just a few times. The chain recombines TRBV28 with TRBJ1-4; 9 bases match TRBD1. J lost 7 bases, V lost 2 bases, and 5 bases had no gene match. The length of the CDR3 is 15 residues. CDR1 is MDHEN and CDR2 is SYDVKM in the germline V gene. CDR3 in amino acids: CASSLNRGLGEKLFF. CDR3 DNA: TGTGCCAGCAGTTTAAACAGGGGGCTGGGTGAAAAACTGTTTTTT.

The chain joins TRBV4-3 to TRBJ2-3, with TRBD1 matching over 8 bases. CDR3 size: 17 residues. The trim removed 2 bases at V and 5 bases at J, leaving 12 bases unmatched. CDR1 is LGHNA, CDR2 YSLEER, per germline. As DNA, the CDR3 is TGCGCCAGCAGCCAAACCGTCGGACAGGGACGGGGAGATACGCAGTATTTT. Translating gives CASSQTVGQGRGDTQYF.

Only a few counts were recorded for this clonotype. This rearrangement joins TRBV4-3 to TRBJ2-7; D may be TRBD2 (5 bases). The CDR3 length is 15 residues. The ends were cut back, 2 bases at V and 0 bases at J, with 11 bases in the middle. Germline lookup yields CDR1 LGHNA and CDR2 YSLEER. The CDR3 sequence: CASSQSTGSSYEQYF. The CDR3 DNA follows: TGCGCCAGCAGCCAAAGTACTGGGAGCTCCTACGAGCAGTACTTC.

This clonotype was picked up many times. The gene calls are TRBV5-1 and TRBJ2-7, with D possibly matching TRBD2 (5 bases). V lost 5 bases to trimming and J lost 0 bases, with 12 bases between them. This CDR3 comprises 14 residues. Germline CDR1 reads SGHRS; CDR2 reads YFSETQ. The DNA for the CDR3 is TGCGCCAGCAGTTTCACCGGGGACTCCTACGAGCAGTACTTC. It yields the protein CASSFTGDSYEQYF. The full variable domain, in which reference TRBV5-1 and TRBJ2-7 provide the parts outside the CDR3, is KAGVTQTPRYLIKTRGQQVTLSCSPISGHRSVSWYQQTPGQGLQFLFEYFSETQRNKGNFPGRFSGRQFSNSRSEMNVSTLELGDSALYLCASSFTGDSYEQYFGPGTRLTVT.

This chain connects TRBV20-1 to TRBJ2-3; TRBD2 matches at 8 bases. CDR1 and CDR2 (germline): DFQATT, SNEGSKA (reference sequence). The CDR3 loop spans 17 amino acids. The J segment lost 0 bases and the V segment lost 5 bases, leaving 13 bases of the junction unmatched. CDR3 sequence (DNA): TGCAGTGCTCACCCTGTCCTAGCGGGCACTAGCACAGATACGCAGTATTTT. It translates to CSAHPVLAGTSTDTQYF.

In nucleotides, the CDR3 is TGTGCCAGCAGTTTAGTGGTAGCCAAAAACATTCAGTACTTC. Residues: CASSLVVAKNIQYF. The chain carries TRBV12-3 or TRBV12-4 and TRBJ2-4; D uncertain. The CDR3 extends over 14 amino acids. V was trimmed by 1 base and J by 0 bases, leaving 4 bases between them.

Points on this clonotype: One end of the junction varies from germline; a read error may be responsible. The chain is built from TRBV20-1 and TRBJ2-7; possibly TRBD2 for D (5 bases). Germline CDR1 reads DFQATT; CDR2 reads SNEGSKA (reference sequence). The CDR3 runs 14 residues. CDR3 amino acids: CSARGDGVRYEQYF. CDR3 bases: TGCAGTGCGAGAGGAGACGGGGTCCGCTACGAGCAGTACTTC.

This clonotype was observed a few times. The chain recombines TRBV25-1 with TRBJ2-1; 12 bases match TRBD2. Per germline, CDR1 MGHDK and CDR2 SYGVNS. V gave up 3 bases and J gave up 7 bases; unmatched junction bases: 4. This CDR3 contains 15 residues. CDR3 amino acids: CASSETSGSMNEQFF. Written as DNA, the CDR3 is TGTGCCAGCAGTGAGACTAGCGGGAGTATGAATGAGCAGTTCTTC.

The J gene is TRBJ2-1, the V gene TRBV7-3; TRBD2 might be the D (6 bases). The CDR3 loop spans 15 amino acids. The germline V gene encodes CDR1 SGHTA and CDR2 FQGTGA. Trimming removed 5 bases at V and 5 bases at J, with 16 bases between. CDR3 nucleotides: TGTGCCAGCAGCCAACCCGGCGGGATCCACAATGAGCAGTTCTTC. Its protein product is CASSQPGGIHNEQFF.

This clonotype was picked up a small number of times. The chain employs TRBV7-2 and TRBJ2-7; 7 positions match TRBD2. The CDR3 runs to 15 residues. The ends lost 6 bases at V and 2 bases at J; junction bases unmatched: 10. In germline, CDR1 is SGHTA, CDR2 FQGNSA. The CDR3 DNA reads as TGTGCCAGCAGTCAGGCGGGCGGGAGTCCCTACGAGCAGTACTTC. Amino acids: CASSQAGGSPYEQYF.